This T cell receptor (beta chain) was identified in a study of beta chain features in type 1 diabetes. The overall study: The examined sorted cells totaled fewer than 110,000,000 across samples.

This clone was counted between two and nine times. No antigen is known for it. The study, taken as a whole, reports: Within each of all four CD4+ subsets, Type 1 diabetes patients had TCRB CDR3s that were moderately but significantly shorter.

Germline-derived CDR1 and CDR2 are LGHNA and YNFKEQ. The CDR3 has 14 amino acids. Trimming shortened V by 0 bases and J by 4 bases, and 8 bases separated the two germline ends. The sequenced template was cDNA made from the entire isolated RNA. The method was immunoSEQ multiplex PCR; TCRdb's version includes in-frame clones alone and lacks a portion of them. The sample contains about 900,000 clones, roughly 15% of which appear only once. Sample: naive CD4+ T cells from blood. The sequence was collected from a woman between 18 and 30 years old in good health. The V call is TRBV4-2, the J call TRBJ2-3, with a possible D match to TRBD2 (5 bases). DNA of the CDR3: TGTGCCAGCAGCCAAGAAGCGCGGGCAGATACGCAGTATTTT. This encodes CASSQEARADTQYF.